The T cell receptor (beta chain) under discussion was sequenced for a study of OX40 agonist ivuxolimab in advanced cancers. Study at large: Patients were dosed with the agonistic anti-OX40 (CD134) antibody ivuxolimab. Mean age roughly 65 years, range roughly 23 to 79; about 85% male. Allowance was made for prior anti-PD-1, anti-PD-L1 or anti-CTLA-4 therapy, and about 40% had some.

Study-wide results and limits: It was not determined which antigens were specifically recognized by the peripheral T cells that had undergone clonal expansion.

The junction had 10 bases not matched to a gene; V was cut back by 4 bases and J by 4 bases. Germline CDR1 and CDR2: SGHRS and YFSETQ. The CDR3 spans 16 residues. The method was immunoSEQ multiplex PCR; TCRdb's version includes in-frame clones alone and lacks a portion of them. The table has over 50,000 clones, about 86% seen once; the top ten hold over 0.45%. Concerning this clone itself: Antigen specificity is unknown.

The chain combines TRBV5-1 with TRBJ2-2; 7 bases align to TRBD2. This TCR was sampled from an adult with an advanced solid tumor such as melanoma, head and neck, liver or kidney cancer. Specimen: CD4+ or CD8+ T cells sorted from blood, collected in a trial of the OX40 agonist ivuxolimab. The chain's CDR3 is CASSPPRDYSTGELFF. The CDR3 bases are TGCGCCAGCAGCCCCCCCCGGGACTATTCCACCGGGGAGCTGTTTTTT.